This TCR beta chain is drawn from a study of blood T cell repertoires in COVID-19. Turning to the study itself: The United States, Italy and Spain were the sources of the acute and convalescent COVID-19 samples.

This CDR3 contains 15 residues. V lost 0 bases to trimming and J lost 2 bases, with 12 bases between them. CDR1 and CDR2 from the germline V gene are SGHKS and YYEKEE (reference sequence). In the original workflow: Estimates of nucleated cell counts were drawn from the amplification of reference gene primers. The protocol was immunoSEQ multiplex PCR, while the TCRdb copy is restricted to in-frame clones and leaves out a portion. Clone size and the V and J calls come from that table; the DNA yielded D and trimming. The table has roughly 280,000 clones, approximately 90% seen once. Participants spanned ages about 18 to 100 years and resided in roughly 26 US areas. Self-reported history from a screening survey and questionnaire set each donor's cohort.

The specimen sequenced was PBMCs or T cells enriched from blood (not recorded which). This receptor was taken from a man aged 35 to 55 who had been exposed to COVID-19. The genes are TRBV5-5 and TRBJ2-7; the D is unclear. The chain's CDR3 is CASSLALVRTYEQYF. DNA for the CDR3: TGTGCCAGCAGCTTGGCCTTGGTCAGAACCTACGAGCAGTACTTC.